The 9 T cell receptor beta chains in this list originate from one sample, sequenced in a study of beta chain features in type 1 diabetes. Sequenced material consisted of expressed TCRB transcripts (all of the isolated RNA was reverse transcribed). Only in-frame clones appear in the TCRdb table, and some are missing; sequencing was by immunoSEQ multiplex PCR. The sample shows about 450,000 clones, 10% to 12% of them seen only once. Sequenced material: naive CD4+ T cells from blood. These receptors were obtained from a woman between 18 and 29 years old in good health.

This clone was counted a few times. This chain links TRBV30 with TRBJ1-5; D is unclear. Germline V gene sequence: CDR1 GTSNPN, CDR2 SVGIG (reference sequence). V gave up 3 bases and J gave up 0 bases, with 12 bases separating them. This CDR3 has 15 residues. CDR3 nucleotides: TGTGCCTGGAGCCCCGGGGATTATAGCAATCAGCCCCAGCATTTT. Its translation: CAWSPGDYSNQPQHF. The entire variable domain, with the rest obtained from reference TRBV30 and TRBJ1-5, is as follows: SQTIHQWPATLVQPVGSPLSLECTVEGTSNPNLYWYRQAAGRGLQLLFYSVGIGQISSEVPQNLSASRPQDRQFILSSKKLLLSDSGFYLCAWSPGDYSNQPQHFGDGTRLSIL.

The genes are TRBV19 and TRBJ2-7; 8 bases are shared with TRBD1. The CDR3 covers 15 residues. Germline V gene data show CDR1 as LNHDA and CDR2 as SQIVND (reference sequence). Trimming cost V 5 bases and J 3 bases; bases outside gene matches: 9. CDR3 sequence (DNA): TGTGCCAGTAGTCCCCGGAGGACAGGGTTCTACGAGCAGTACTTC. The encoded protein is CASSPRRTGFYEQYF.

The V and J genes are TRBV27 and TRBJ2-7; the D is unclear. V was trimmed by 6 bases and J by 4 bases, leaving 10 bases between them. The CDR3 runs 12 residues. CDR1 and CDR2 (germline): MNHEY, SMNVEV (reference sequence). CDR3 in DNA: TGTGCCAGCAGAACGGGCAGTTACGAGCAGTACTTC. Its protein is CASRTGSYEQYF.

The chain is built from TRBV5-6 and TRBJ2-7, with D unclear. Germline CDR1 SGHDT, CDR2 YYEEEE. CDR3 length equals 11 residues. V was trimmed by 3 bases and J by 9 bases, leaving 10 bases between them. The CDR3 DNA is TGTGCCAGCAGCTCCTTCCGCGGGCAGTACGTC. This codes for CASSSFRGQYV.

The CDR3 nucleotides are TGTGCCTGGAGTGTCACGCAAAATCAGCCCCAGCATTTT. It specifies CAWSVTQNQPQHF. The rearrangement joins TRBV30 to TRBJ1-5; D gene uncertain. In germline, CDR1 is GTSNPN, CDR2 SVGIG (reference sequence). V was clipped by 0 bases and J by 4 bases, with 7 bases between them. CDR3 length equals 13 residues.

The V gene is TRBV5-1, the J gene TRBJ2-5; D unresolved. The CDR3 spans 12 residues. Germline CDR1 SGHRS, CDR2 YFSETQ. V was trimmed by 4 bases and J by 5 bases, leaving 9 bases between them. The CDR3 sequence is CASSDTLETQYF. The DNA for the CDR3 is TGCGCCAGCAGCGATACCCTCGAGACCCAGTACTTC.

In its sample, this clone was seen a few times. The chain has TRBV5-4 and TRBJ2-3; D uncertain. Looked up from germline, CDR1 is SGHNT and CDR2 is YYREEE (reference sequence). The length of the CDR3 is 16 residues. The V and J ends lost 3 bases and 0 bases respectively, with 14 bases between them. The CDR3 DNA reads as TGTGCCAGCAGCTCGGCACGAACCGGAAGCACAGATACGCAGTATTTT. It encodes CASSSARTGSTDTQYF.

The chain uses TRBV5-6 and TRBJ1-2; a possible D gene is TRBD1 (5 bases). Germline CDR1 is SGHDT and CDR2 is YYEEEE. The V and J ends lost 1 base and 4 bases respectively, with 8 bases between them. The CDR3 sequence is 13 residues long. CDR3 nucleotide sequence: TGTGCCAGCAGCTTGCCAGGGATCTATGGCTACACCTTC. It yields the protein CASSLPGIYGYTF.

There are a few counts of this clone. CDR3 DNA sequence: TGTGCCAGCAGTGAGCGGGGGGGCGGAAACATTCAGTACTTC. Translated: CASSERGGGNIQYF. The V gene is TRBV27, the J gene TRBJ2-4, with 10 bases that match TRBD2. This CDR3 has 14 residues. Germline V gene lookup returns CDR1 MNHEY and CDR2 SMNVEV (reference sequence). Losses at the gene ends were 5 bases for V and 6 bases for J; bases not matched to a gene: 4.